A single sample gave rise to the 2 T cell receptor beta chains below, sequenced in a study of cytomegalovirus exposure and HLA in healthy donors. The PCR contained 60 Vbeta and 13 Jbeta primers. TCRdb keeps only in-frame clones here, not all; method: immunoSEQ multiplex PCR. This sample contains more than 100,000 clones. Material: PBMCs. These receptors all come from a man aged 40-55 years in good health and CMV-seronegative.

The V call is TRBV19, the J call TRBJ1-4, with 7 bases that match TRBD1. Germline-derived CDR1 and CDR2 are LNHDA and SQIVND (reference sequence). The CDR3 runs 17 residues. V shed 6 bases, J shed 7 bases, and the junction held 17 bases outside the gene matches. CDR3 region: CASSPRGGRFKGEKLFF. The CDR3 DNA reads as TGTGCCAGTAGCCCCCGAGGGGGCCGGTTCAAGGGTGAAAAACTGTTTTTT.

The CDR3 sequence: CASSSVGQNYGYTF. CDR3 in DNA: TGTGCCAGCAGCTCGGTAGGACAGAACTATGGCTACACCTTC. The chain joins TRBV7-9 to TRBJ1-2, with D possibly matching TRBD1 (6 bases). This CDR3 has 14 amino acids. The V and J ends lost 4 bases and 2 bases respectively, with 11 bases between them. From germline, CDR1 is SEHNR and CDR2 FQNEAQ (reference sequence).